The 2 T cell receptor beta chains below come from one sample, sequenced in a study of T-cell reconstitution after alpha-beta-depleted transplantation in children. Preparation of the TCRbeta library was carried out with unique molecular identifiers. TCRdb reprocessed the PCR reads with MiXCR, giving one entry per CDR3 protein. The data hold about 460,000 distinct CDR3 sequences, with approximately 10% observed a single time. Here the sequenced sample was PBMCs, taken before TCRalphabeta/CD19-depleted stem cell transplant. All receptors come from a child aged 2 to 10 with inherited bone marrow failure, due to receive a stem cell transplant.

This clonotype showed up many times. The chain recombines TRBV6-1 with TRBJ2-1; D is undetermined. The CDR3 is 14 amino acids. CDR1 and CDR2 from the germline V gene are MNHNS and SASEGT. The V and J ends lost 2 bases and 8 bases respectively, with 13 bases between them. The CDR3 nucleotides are TGTGCCAGCAGTGAAATCTTGCCGGGCGATGAGCAGTTCTTC. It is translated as CASSEILPGDEQFF.

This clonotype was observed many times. CDR3 sequence: CASSLGLRRQETQYF. CDR3 bases: TGCGCCAGCAGCTTGGGACTCCGTAGGCAAGAGACCCAGTACTTC. The J gene is TRBJ2-5, the V gene TRBV5-1; D not certain. The germline V gene encodes CDR1 SGHRS and CDR2 YFSETQ. The CDR3 is 15 amino acids. V lost 0 bases and J 2 bases, leaving 11 bases between the germline ends. Combining the CDR3 with reference TRBV5-1 and TRBJ2-5 gives the whole variable domain KAGVTQTPRYLIKTRGQQVTLSCSPISGHRSVSWYQQTPGQGLQFLFEYFSETQRNKGNFPGRFSGRQFSNSRSEMNVSTLELGDSALYLCASSLGLRRQETQYFGPGTRLLVL.